Following are 21 T cell receptor beta chains from one sample sequenced in a study of beta chain features in type 1 diabetes. Study results and caveats: Type 1 diabetes patients showed a moderate but significant shortening of TCRB CDR3s in all four CD4+ subsets.

These TCRs are of unknown antigen specificity. The authors reverse transcribed all of the isolated RNA, so sequencing captured expressed TCRB transcripts. The table came from immunoSEQ multiplex PCR; TCRdb's copy has only in-frame clones and leaves some out. Of about 370,000 clones listed, 8.5% to 10% are singletons. Specimen: central memory CD4+ T cells from blood. Source of these receptors: a man between 25 and 39 years old with type 1 diabetes.

In regard to this clone: Possible read error: a much larger clone is one base away. This chain links TRBV7-2 with TRBJ1-5; D remains ambiguous. The CDR3 spans 14 residues. V was clipped by 5 bases and J by 0 bases, with 8 bases between them. CDR1 is SGHTA, CDR2 FQGNSA, per germline. CDR3 loop: CASSHGYSNQPQHF. For the CDR3, the DNA is TGTGCCAGCAGCCATGGCTATAGCAATCAGCCCCAGCATTTT.

In this sample, this clone turned up a few times. The rearrangement uses TRBV28 and TRBJ2-7, with 9 bases that match TRBD1. V shed 2 bases and J 6 bases; nucleotides not matched to a gene: 5. The CDR3 loop spans 14 amino acids. Germline V gene lookup returns CDR1 MDHEN and CDR2 SYDVKM. DNA for the CDR3: TGTGCCAGCAGTTTAGGACAGGGGACAGGCGAGCAGTACTTC. Translation: CASSLGQGTGEQYF.

The rearrangement joins TRBV28 to TRBJ2-7; D ambiguous. The CDR3 is made up of 16 amino acids. CDR1 is MDHEN and CDR2 is SYDVKM in the germline V gene. The ends were cut back, 6 bases at V and 3 bases at J, with 21 bases in the middle. The CDR3, as DNA: TGTGCCAGCAGAACCCCCGGCCGGTCCTCGGGCTACGAGCAGTACTTC. This translates into CASRTPGRSSGYEQYF.

The sample holds many counts of this clone. J is TRBJ1-4 and V is TRBV9; possible D gene TRBD1, 5 bases. Between the trimmed V and J ends, which lost 1 base and 4 bases, there was a span of 8 bases. The germline gives CDR1 SGDLS, CDR2 YYNGEE. The CDR3 extends over 14 amino acids. The CDR3 DNA sequence: TGTGCCAGCAGCGTAAGACAGAGTAATGAAAAACTGTTTTTT. It specifies CASSVRQSNEKLFF.

This clone was seen repeatedly, ten times or more. The rearrangement uses TRBV27 and TRBJ2-7; the D gene is possibly TRBD2 (5 bases). The germline CDR1 and CDR2 sequences are MNHEY and SMNVEV (reference sequence). The length of the CDR3 is 16 residues. V was cut by 1 base and J by 1 base, with 14 bases left in between. The CDR3 nucleotides read TGTGCCAGCAGTTTATATGAGGGAAGTAGGTCCTACGAGCAGTACTTC. Protein product: CASSLYEGSRSYEQYF.

The gene calls are TRBV5-4 and TRBJ2-1; D unresolved. Germline V gene data show CDR1 as SGHNT and CDR2 as YYREEE (reference sequence). Trimming removed 9 bases from V and 7 bases from J, with 17 bases in between. This CDR3 comprises 13 residues. The DNA of the CDR3 is TGTGCCACCTGGAATGCGCAGGTGAATGAGCAGTTCTTC. As protein: CATWNAQVNEQFF.

In its sample, this clone was seen a few times. The rearrangement joins TRBV7-9 to TRBJ1-4, with TRBD1 matching 8 bases. CDR3 length equals 16 residues. V shed 5 bases, J shed 8 bases, and the junction held 13 bases outside the gene matches. Germline V CDR1 and CDR2: SEHNR, FQNEAQ (reference sequence). The CDR3 sequence: CASSAPERQGHEKLFF. The DNA of the CDR3 is TGTGCCAGCAGCGCGCCCGAACGACAGGGGCACGAAAAACTGTTTTTT. Based on the CDR3 plus reference TRBV7-9 and TRBJ1-4, the full variable domain is DTGVSQNPRHKITKRGQNVTFRCDPISEHNRLYWYRQTLGQGPEFLTYFQNEAQLEKSRLLSDRFSAERPKGSFSTLEIQRTEQGDSAMYLCASSAPERQGHEKLFFGSGTQLSVL.

V gene TRBV25-1 combines with J gene TRBJ1-1; D uncertain. V was trimmed by 8 bases and J by 1 base, leaving 14 bases between them. CDR1 and CDR2 (germline): MGHDK, SYGVNS. CDR3 length equals 14 residues. The CDR3 here is CASSSGVRNTEAFF. CDR3 in DNA: TGTGCCAGCTCCTCCGGGGTTAGGAACACTGAAGCTTTCTTT.

The chain uses TRBV5-1 and TRBJ2-7; D unresolved. The CDR3 has 15 residues. Germline CDR1 and CDR2: SGHRS and YFSETQ. Trimming took 3 bases from V and 3 from J, leaving 16 bases between them. CDR3 in DNA: TGCGCCAGCAGCTCCCCTGGGCCCGGCGGCTACGAGCAGTACTTC. This sequence encodes CASSSPGPGGYEQYF.

This clone came up a few times. V gene TRBV29-1 combines with J gene TRBJ2-5; 7 nucleotides line up with TRBD2. The DNA end is more similar to TRBJ2-7, so the J call may be wrong. Germline V lookup: CDR1 SQVTM, CDR2 ANQGSEA. This CDR3 comprises 12 residues. CDR3 nucleotide sequence: TGCAGCGTTGGGGAGGGCCACTACGAGCAGTACTTC. It codes for CSVGEGHYEQYF.

This clone was seen a few times. V gene TRBV7-6 combines with J gene TRBJ2-3, with a weak D call TRBD2 (5 bases). CDR1 and CDR2 from the germline V gene are SGHVS and FNYEAQ. This CDR3 region has 14 residues. V lost 2 bases, J lost 0 bases, and 6 bases lay in between. The CDR3 reads CASSLRDSTDTQYF. DNA for the CDR3: TGTGCCAGCAGCTTACGGGATAGCACAGATACGCAGTATTTT.

About this clone: Other DNA sequences in this specimen translate into the identical CDR3. V usage is TRBV5-1 and J usage is TRBJ2-1; the match to TRBD2 covers 10 bases. CDR1 is SGHRS and CDR2 is YFSETQ in the germline V gene. The V segment lost 1 base and the J segment 7 bases; nucleotides outside the gene matches: 2. The CDR3 is 14 amino acids. The DNA for the CDR3 is TGCGCCAGCAGCTTGCTAGCGGGAGAGAATGAGCAGTTCTTC. It codes for CASSLLAGENEQFF. Complete variable domain (other parts from reference TRBV5-1 and TRBJ2-1): KAGVTQTPRYLIKTRGQQVTLSCSPISGHRSVSWYQQTPGQGLQFLFEYFSETQRNKGNFPGRFSGRQFSNSRSEMNVSTLELGDSALYLCASSLLAGENEQFFGPGTRLTVL.

In the case of this clone: The junction departs from the called germline gene at one end, perhaps through a read error. The rearrangement joins TRBV7-7 to TRBJ2-1, with 9 bases identical to TRBD2. The CDR3 totals 17 residues. The germline V gene encodes CDR1 SSHAT and CDR2 FNYEAQ (reference sequence). CDR3 residues: CASSSRLAAASYNEQFF. The CDR3 DNA sequence: TGTGCTAGCAGCTCCAGACTAGCGGCCGCCTCCTACAATGAGCAGTTCTTC. The variable domain in full, completed from reference TRBV7-7 and TRBJ2-1, reads GAGVSQSPRYKVTKRGQDVTLRCDPISSHATLYWYQQALGQGPEFLTYFNYEAQPDKSGLPSDRFSAERPEGSISTLTIQRTEQRDSAMYRCASSSRLAAASYNEQFFGPGTRLTVL.

This clone was picked up a small number of times. The chain joins TRBV14 to TRBJ2-1; D might be TRBD2 (6 bases). This CDR3 is built from 16 residues. V was clipped by 0 bases and J by 4 bases, with 13 bases between them. Germline-derived CDR1 and CDR2 are SGHDN and FVKESK. CDR3 nucleotide sequence: TGTGCCAGCAGCCAAGATCTGGGGGGAATTTACAATGAGCAGTTCTTC. This gives the protein CASSQDLGGIYNEQFF.

This clone was counted many times. The chain uses TRBV2 and TRBJ2-3; D gene uncertain. V lost 3 bases, J lost 6 bases, and 7 bases lay in between. This CDR3 contains 12 residues. Germline loops: CDR1 SNHLY, CDR2 FYNNEI. CDR3: CASSEPLDTQYF. The DNA for the CDR3 is TGTGCCAGCAGTGAGCCCCTGGATACGCAGTATTTT. Combining the CDR3 with reference TRBV2 and TRBJ2-3 gives the whole variable domain EPEVTQTPSHQVTQMGQEVILRCVPISNHLYFYWYRQILGQKVEFLVSFYNNEISEKSEIFDDQFSVERPDGSNFTLKIRSTKLEDSAMYFCASSEPLDTQYFGPGTRLTVL.

This clone was observed at least ten times. The chain joins TRBV6-1 to TRBJ1-2; D is ambiguous. Trimming pared 0 bases from V and 4 bases from J, leaving 9 bases between. Germline V gene data show CDR1 as MNHNS and CDR2 as SASEGT. The CDR3 loop spans 14 amino acids. Written as DNA, the CDR3 is TGTGCCAGCAGTGAAGCGCTCGGTTCCTATGGCTACACCTTC. Amino acids: CASSEALGSYGYTF.

J is TRBJ1-2 and V is TRBV7-9; D is possibly TRBD1 (5 bases). CDR3 length: 12 amino acids. Per germline, CDR1 SEHNR and CDR2 FQNEAQ (reference sequence). V lost 5 bases and J 3 bases, leaving 7 bases between the germline ends. This chain's CDR3 is CASSEGDYGYTF. In nucleotides, the CDR3 is TGTGCCAGCAGCGAAGGGGACTATGGCTACACCTTC. Full variable domain (outside the CDR3, taken from reference TRBV7-9 and TRBJ1-2): DTGVSQNPRHKITKRGQNVTFRCDPISEHNRLYWYRQTLGQGPEFLTYFQNEAQLEKSRLLSDRFSAERPKGSFSTLEIQRTEQGDSAMYLCASSEGDYGYTFGSGTRLTVV.

The chain links TRBV7-2 to TRBJ2-7; 8 bases map to TRBD2. V shed 1 base, J shed 3 bases, and the junction held 2 bases outside the gene matches. Germline V gene sequence: CDR1 SGHTA, CDR2 FQGNSA. The CDR3 consists of 14 residues. The CDR3, as DNA: TGTGCCAGCAGCTTAGGCGGGGGGAGCTACGAGCAGTACTTC. This gives the protein CASSLGGGSYEQYF.

This clone occurred a few times. The rearrangement uses TRBV30 and TRBJ1-5; 9 nucleotides align to TRBD1. The CDR3 has 13 residues. With 5 bases clipped from V and 7 bases from J, the junction kept 6 bases outside the gene matches. Germline V gives CDR1 GTSNPN, CDR2 SVGIG (reference sequence). The DNA of the CDR3 is TGTGCCTGGGAACAGGGGGCTGGACAGCCCCAGCATTTT. As protein: CAWEQGAGQPQHF.

In its sample, this clone was seen a few times. The rearrangement uses TRBV10-1 and TRBJ2-7; no clear D. Trimming removed 8 bases from V and 5 bases from J, with 16 bases in between. CDR1 is WNHNN, CDR2 SYGVQD, per germline (reference sequence). The CDR3 covers 13 residues. The CDR3 sequence: CASRKFRPNEQYF. In DNA form, the CDR3 reads TGCGCCAGCCGAAAATTCAGGCCTAACGAGCAGTACTTC.

The CDR3 nucleotides read TGTGCCAGCAGTTTTCGGGGGGCCGGCGAGCAGTACTTC. Its protein product is CASSFRGAGEQYF. This chain links TRBV27 with TRBJ2-7, with a weak D call TRBD2 (7 bases). This CDR3 spans 13 amino acids. Germline values: CDR1 MNHEY, CDR2 SMNVEV (reference sequence). Trimming removed 3 bases from V and 6 bases from J, with 12 bases in between.